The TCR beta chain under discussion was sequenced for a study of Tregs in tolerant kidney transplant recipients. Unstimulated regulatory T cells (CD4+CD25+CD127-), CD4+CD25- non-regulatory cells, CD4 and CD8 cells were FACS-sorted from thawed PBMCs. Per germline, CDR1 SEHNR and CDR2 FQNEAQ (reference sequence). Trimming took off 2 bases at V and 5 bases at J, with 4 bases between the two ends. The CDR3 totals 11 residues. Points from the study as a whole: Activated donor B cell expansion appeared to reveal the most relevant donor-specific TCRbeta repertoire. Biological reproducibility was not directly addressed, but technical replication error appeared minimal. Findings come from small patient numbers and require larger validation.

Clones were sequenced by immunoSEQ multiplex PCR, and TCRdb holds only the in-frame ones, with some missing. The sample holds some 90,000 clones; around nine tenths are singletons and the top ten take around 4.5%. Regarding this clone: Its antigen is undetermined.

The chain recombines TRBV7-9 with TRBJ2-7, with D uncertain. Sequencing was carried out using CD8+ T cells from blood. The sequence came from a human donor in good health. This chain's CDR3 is CASSLHDEQYF. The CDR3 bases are TGTGCCAGCAGCTTACACGACGAGCAGTACTTC. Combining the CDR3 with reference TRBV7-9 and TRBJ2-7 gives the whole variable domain DTGVSQNPRHKITKRGQNVTFRCDPISEHNRLYWYRQTLGQGPEFLTYFQNEAQLEKSRLLSDRFSAERPKGSFSTLEIQRTEQGDSAMYLCASSLHDEQYFGPGTRLTVT.